This T cell receptor beta chain was observed in a study of shared clonotypes between healthy human individuals. For sorted subsets, about 0.2 ug DNA per replicate equaled roughly 29,000 T cell genomes. Sequencing was performed with immunoSEQ multiplex PCR; in TCRdb, only in-frame clones are kept and a portion is missing. In the table there are about 2.1 million clones, roughly 95% of which are singletons. The V gene's germline CDR1 is GTSNPN and CDR2 SVGIG (reference sequence). V lost 4 bases and J 4 bases, leaving 20 bases between the germline ends. This CDR3 is 16 amino acids long. Naive-designated CD8 cells lacked CD45RO, were positively enriched for CCR7, and omitted terminally differentiated effector memory CD45RA+ cells.

The sample was naive CD8+ T cells from PBMCs. The clonotype originates from a man aged 18 to 29 in good health. Some clones in this sample may be carry-over from other donors' samples. V gene TRBV30 combines with J gene TRBJ1-5, with D possibly being TRBD1 (6 bases). CDR3 region: CAWTHPYGQRNQPQHF. CDR3 DNA sequence: TGTGCCTGGACCCACCCGTATGGACAGAGAAATCAGCCCCAGCATTTT.